These 3 T cell receptor beta chains came from one sample sequenced in a study of cytomegalovirus exposure and HLA in healthy donors. PCR involved 60 Vbeta and 13 Jbeta primers. Generated by immunoSEQ multiplex PCR, the TCRdb table keeps only in-frame clones and is missing some. The sample includes roughly 220,000 clones, under 85% seen only once; the top ten take approximately 1.5%. The sequencing input was PBMCs. These TCRs come from a man aged 50 or older in good health and CMV-seronegative.

Written as DNA, the CDR3 is TGTGCCAGCAGTTCTATTAGCGGGGGGGGAAGGAATGAGCAGTTCTTC. This translates into CASSSISGGGRNEQFF. This chain uses TRBV27 with TRBJ2-1, with 11 bases matching TRBD2. The CDR3 contains 16 residues. V was pared by 4 bases and J by 7 bases, with 9 bases of the junction left unmatched. Germline CDR1 MNHEY, CDR2 SMNVEV (reference sequence).

The chain is built from TRBV7-8 and TRBJ2-2, with 15 bases matching TRBD2. The V and J ends lost 4 bases and 7 bases, in that order; junction bases with no gene match: 7. CDR3 length equals 17 residues. CDR1 is SGHVS, CDR2 FQNEAQ, per germline. CDR3 coding DNA: TGTGCCAGCAGCTCTGGACTAGCGGGAGGGCCGGGCGGGGAGCTGTTTTTT. Translated: CASSSGLAGGPGGELFF.

The V call is TRBV27, the J call TRBJ2-6, with D tentatively TRBD1 (5 bases). This CDR3 has 12 amino acids. Looked up from germline, CDR1 is MNHEY and CDR2 is SMNVEV (reference sequence). The V and J ends lost 8 bases and 13 bases respectively, with 15 bases between them. CDR3 sequence (DNA): TGTGCCAGCGGGGCCCCCTCCGGAGTCCTGACTTTC. This codes for CASGAPSGVLTF.